Below are 32 T cell receptor beta chains sequenced from a single sample in a study of OX40 agonist ivuxolimab in advanced cancers. Sequencing used immunoSEQ multiplex PCR; TCRdb keeps in-frame clones, though not all of them. The sample lists about 94,000 clones, around 91% occurring once. The source material was CD4+ or CD8+ T cells sorted from blood, sampled in a trial of the OX40 agonist ivuxolimab. Receptors were obtained from an adult with an advanced solid tumor such as melanoma, head and neck, liver or kidney cancer.

The chain joins TRBV9 to TRBJ1-5; D is unresolved. CDR1 and CDR2 (germline): SGDLS, YYNGEE. Trimming shortened V by 4 bases and J by 6 bases, and 14 bases separated the two germline ends. This CDR3 contains 14 residues. The CDR3 region has the DNA TGTGCCAGCAGCCCCGAGGTAGGAGGTCAGCCCCAGCATTTT. Its protein is CASSPEVGGQPQHF.

This sequence joins TRBV19 and TRBJ2-1; 7 bases align to TRBD2. Trimming removed 3 bases from V and 3 bases from J; junction bases left unmatched: 5. Germline CDR1 LNHDA, CDR2 SQIVND (reference sequence). CDR3 length: 15 amino acids. CDR3 loop: CASSISSGRYNEQFF. DNA for the CDR3: TGTGCCAGTAGTATCTCTAGCGGTCGCTACAATGAGCAGTTCTTC.

This clone is judged medium-sized. The rearrangement joins TRBV6-6 to TRBJ2-5, with D uncertain. This CDR3 is 11 amino acids long. CDR1 is MNHNY and CDR2 is SVGAGI in the germline V gene (reference sequence). The germline V and J ends were trimmed by 5 bases and 2 bases, with 3 bases remaining between them. The CDR3 is CASSEQETQYF. The CDR3 DNA reads TGTGCCAGCAGTGAGCAAGAGACCCAGTACTTC.

This rearrangement joins TRBV5-1 to TRBJ2-7; 10 nucleotides agree with TRBD2. V lost 0 bases and J lost 3; bases outside the gene matches: 6. Germline V CDR1 and CDR2: SGHRS, YFSETQ. This CDR3 comprises 16 residues. DNA of the CDR3: TGCGCCAGCAGCTTGGTTCACTCTAGCGGGGGCTACGAGCAGTACTTC. Protein: CASSLVHSSGGYEQYF.

The CDR3 here is CASSWASRAEAFF. CDR3 sequence (DNA): TGTGCCAGCAGTTGGGCCAGTCGCGCTGAAGCTTTCTTT. The chain recombines TRBV27 with TRBJ1-1; D unclear. This CDR3 is built from 13 residues. CDR1 is MNHEY, CDR2 SMNVEV, per germline (reference sequence). V dropped 4 bases and J dropped 6 bases, with 12 bases sitting between them.

The chain employs TRBV10-3 and TRBJ1-6; D might be TRBD1 (5 bases). The ends were cut back, 2 bases at V and 7 bases at J, with 18 bases in the middle. The CDR3 contains 17 residues. The germline V gene has CDR1 ENHRY and CDR2 SYGVKD. The CDR3, as DNA: TGTGCCATCAGTGAGGGGGCTCAGATTGAGATGAATTCACCCCTCCACTTT. Protein sequence: CAISEGAQIEMNSPLHF.

In its sample, this clone was seen once. This chain joins TRBV30 and TRBJ2-2, with TRBD2 identical over 8 bases. The V gene's germline CDR1 is GTSNPN and CDR2 SVGIG (reference sequence). This CDR3 is built from 13 residues. The junction had 6 bases not matched to a gene; V was cut back by 4 bases and J by 8 bases. The CDR3 sequence: CAWKSSGPGELFF. The CDR3 nucleotides are TGTGCCTGGAAATCTAGCGGGCCTGGGGAGCTGTTTTTT.

J is TRBJ1-2 and V is TRBV21-1. TRBV21-1 is flagged as a pseudogene. This CDR3 region has 13 residues. The CDR3 spells CASSKDRGHGYTF. The CDR3 coding sequence is TGTGCCAGCAGCAAAGATCGGGGGCATGGCTACACCTTC.

In this sample, this clone turned up once. The V and J genes are TRBV4-3 and TRBJ2-1; 7 nucleotides agree with TRBD2. J lost 3 bases, V lost 0 bases, and 8 bases had no gene match. CDR3 length equals 17 residues. CDR1 and CDR2 from the germline V gene are LGHNA and YSLEER. The CDR3 DNA follows: TGCGCCAGCAGCCAAGATCTTCCTAGCGGCTTCTACAATGAGCAGTTCTTC. Its protein is CASSQDLPSGFYNEQFF.

V usage is TRBV19 and J usage is TRBJ2-7; D perhaps matches TRBD1 (6 bases). CDR3 length equals 15 residues. Per the germline V gene, CDR1 is LNHDA and CDR2 is SQIVND (reference sequence). The V end was cut by 5 bases, the J end by 0 bases, with 14 bases between. The CDR3 region has the DNA TGTGCCAGTAGTGACCCCGGACAGAGCTCCTACGAGCAGTACTTC. Translating gives CASSDPGQSSYEQYF.

The chain is built from TRBV19 and TRBJ1-3; 12 nucleotides line up with TRBD1. The CDR3 consists of 19 residues. V was pared by 3 bases and J by 1 base, with 10 bases of the junction left unmatched. Per germline, CDR1 LNHDA and CDR2 SQIVND (reference sequence). The CDR3 coding sequence is TGTGCCAGTAGTATTCGGGACAGGGGGCTTTTTGATTCTGGAAACACCATATATTTT. Protein product: CASSIRDRGLFDSGNTIYF.

V and J are TRBV30 and TRBJ2-3, with TRBD2 matching 12 bases. The germline CDR1 and CDR2 sequences are GTSNPN and SVGIG (reference sequence). The CDR3 consists of 18 residues. V lost 0 bases to trimming and J lost 4 bases; unmatched junction nucleotides: 11. The CDR3, as DNA: TGTGCCTGGAGTGTCGGGCTAGCGGGAGGGAGGAGCGCAGATACGCAGTATTTT. It specifies CAWSVGLAGGRSADTQYF.

The V call is TRBV19, the J call TRBJ2-5; 14 bases line up with TRBD2. V gave up 9 bases and J gave up 7 bases; unmatched junction bases: 1. CDR1 LNHDA and CDR2 SQIVND come from the germline V gene (reference sequence). The CDR3 consists of 12 residues. The CDR3 is CASGLAGGTQYF. The CDR3 bases are TGTGCCAGCGGACTAGCGGGAGGGACCCAGTACTTC.

The V call is TRBV30, the J call TRBJ2-7; 9 positions match TRBD1. Germline loops: CDR1 GTSNPN, CDR2 SVGIG (reference sequence). Germline trimming cut 5 bases from V and 2 bases from J; bases unmatched to any gene: 4. The CDR3 has 13 amino acids. DNA for the CDR3: TGTGCCTGGGGGACAGGGTTCGCCTACGAGCAGTACTTC. Its translation is CAWGTGFAYEQYF.

Comment on this clone: A much larger clone lies a single base off, so this may be a read error. The chain has TRBV10-3 and TRBJ2-5; no reliable D call. The CDR3 sequence is 11 residues long. CDR1 and CDR2 from the germline V gene are ENHRY and SYGVKD. Between the trimmed V and J ends, which lost 2 bases and 2 bases, there was a span of 0 bases. The CDR3 loop is CAISEQETQYF. The CDR3 DNA reads TGTGCCATCAGTGAGCAAGAGACCCAGTACTTC.

This chain links TRBV18 with TRBJ1-6; D may be TRBD1 (5 bases). The length of the CDR3 is 15 residues. V lost 6 bases and J 6 bases, leaving 15 bases between the germline ends. CDR1 and CDR2 from the germline V gene are KGHSH and LQKENI. This CDR3 reads CASSPTGSTNSPLHF. The CDR3 nucleotides are TGTGCCAGCTCCCCAACAGGCTCGACTAATTCACCCCTCCACTTT.

V and J are TRBV4-2 and TRBJ2-5, with 8 bases identical to TRBD1. The germline CDR1 and CDR2 sequences are LGHNA and YNFKEQ. There are 17 residues in the CDR3. The trim removed 2 bases at V and 2 bases at J, leaving 10 bases unmatched. The CDR3, as DNA: TGTGCCAGCAGCCAACTCCGACAGGGGCAAGGACAAGAGACCCAGTACTTC. Its protein is CASSQLRQGQGQETQYF.

The V call is TRBV28, the J call TRBJ1-5; TRBD1 might be the D (5 bases). V shed 6 bases and J shed 4 bases, with 16 bases lying between them. The CDR3 totals 15 residues. The germline V gene encodes CDR1 MDHEN and CDR2 SYDVKM. The CDR3 here is CASREGGERNQPQHF. DNA for the CDR3: TGTGCCAGCAGGGAAGGAGGGGAAAGAAATCAGCCCCAGCATTTT.

The chain links TRBV12-1 to TRBJ2-7. TRBV12-1 counts as a pseudogene. This CDR3 region has 16 residues. The CDR3 region has the DNA TGTGCCAGCAGCTTTTGTATTGGGATGGTGACCTACGAGCAGTACTTC. It encodes CASSFCIGMVTYEQYF.

This sequence joins TRBV19 and TRBJ2-1; TRBD2 matches at 7 bases. Per the germline V gene, CDR1 is LNHDA and CDR2 is SQIVND (reference sequence). This CDR3 has 14 residues. Trimming took 7 bases from V and 7 from J; bases not matched to a gene: 10. CDR3: CASIGLRENNEQFF. CDR3 DNA: TGTGCCAGTATAGGTCTGCGGGAGAATAATGAGCAGTTCTTC.

The gene calls are TRBV7-2 and TRBJ1-5, with 9 bases lining up with TRBD1. The CDR3 runs to 17 residues. Germline V gene data show CDR1 as SGHTA and CDR2 as FQGNSA. V shed 8 bases and J 1 base; nucleotides not matched to a gene: 12. The chain's CDR3 is CASGLAGGQGSNQPQHF. The CDR3 nucleotides are TGTGCCAGCGGCCTAGCTGGGGGACAGGGAAGCAATCAGCCCCAGCATTTT.

This sequence joins TRBV18 and TRBJ1-1; the D gene is possibly TRBD1 (6 bases). In germline, CDR1 is KGHSH, CDR2 LQKENI. Trimming removed 2 bases from V and 1 base from J, with 14 bases in between. The CDR3 is 16 amino acids. CDR3 sequence (DNA): TGTGCCAGCTCACCATCGTTGGCAGGGGCGAACACTGAAGCTTTCTTT. The encoded protein is CASSPSLAGANTEAFF.

The chain's CDR3 is CASSSRDRGRVEQYF. Here the CDR3 DNA reads TGTGCCAGCAGTTCCCGGGACAGGGGGCGAGTCGAGCAGTACTTC. V gene TRBV6-6 combines with J gene TRBJ2-7; 12 bases line up with TRBD1. J lost 6 bases, V lost 4 bases, and 7 bases had no gene match. Germline loops: CDR1 MNHNY, CDR2 SVGAGI (reference sequence). This CDR3 contains 15 residues.

This CDR3 reads CASRPGGLQLFF. In DNA form, the CDR3 reads TGTGCCAGCAGACCGGGGGGCCTTCAACTGTTTTTT. J is TRBJ1-4 and V is TRBV6-1, with D possibly matching TRBD1 (6 bases). CDR3 length: 12 residues. Trimming removed 6 bases at V and 12 bases at J, with 14 bases between. Germline V gene data show CDR1 as MNHNS and CDR2 as SASEGT.

V usage is TRBV5-1 and J usage is TRBJ1-1; D call uncertain. The CDR3 runs to 15 residues. CDR1 and CDR2 (germline): SGHRS, YFSETQ. Trimming removed 0 bases at V and 2 bases at J, with 11 bases between. Here the CDR3 reads CASSLAFGQNTEAFF. For the CDR3, the DNA is TGCGCCAGCAGCTTGGCCTTTGGGCAAAACACTGAAGCTTTCTTT.

The CDR3 sequence: CASSPDREPYEQYF. CDR3 sequence (DNA): TGTGCCAGCTCACCGGACAGGGAACCCTACGAGCAGTACTTC. The J gene is TRBJ2-7, the V gene TRBV18, with 8 bases that match TRBD1. The trim removed 3 bases at V and 2 bases at J, leaving 3 bases unmatched. The CDR3 runs to 14 residues. Germline values: CDR1 KGHSH, CDR2 LQKENI.

The rearrangement uses TRBV11-2 and TRBJ2-1; 8 nucleotides line up with TRBD2. The CDR3 runs to 16 residues. The ends lost 3 bases at V and 9 bases at J; junction bases unmatched: 13. CDR1 is SGHAT and CDR2 is FQNNGV in the germline V gene. The CDR3 nucleotides read TGTGCCAGCAGCTTGGCCGGGGGGGGAGAGAGTGTTGAGCAGTTCTTC. Its protein product is CASSLAGGGESVEQFF. Full variable domain (rest looked up from reference TRBV11-2 and TRBJ2-1): EAGVAQSPRYKIIEKRQSVAFWCNPISGHATLYWYQQILGQGPKLLIQFQNNGVVDDSQLPKDRFSAERLKGVDSTLKIQPAKLEDSAVYLCASSLAGGGESVEQFFGPGTRLTVL.

This chain joins TRBV7-2 and TRBJ2-3; D remains ambiguous. Germline CDR1 reads SGHTA; CDR2 reads FQGNSA. This CDR3 region has 15 residues. With 2 bases removed from V and 6 bases from J, the gap between germline ends came to 15 bases. CDR3 DNA: TGTGCCAGCAGCTTATCTCGACCCCCCCAGGATACGCAGTATTTT. As protein: CASSLSRPPQDTQYF.

The V and J genes are TRBV18 and TRBJ1-2; 7 bases map to TRBD1. Trimming cost V 2 bases and J 6 bases; bases outside gene matches: 6. The CDR3 has 14 residues. In germline, CDR1 is KGHSH, CDR2 LQKENI. CDR3: CASSPDPTGNGYTF. The DNA of the CDR3 is TGTGCCAGCTCACCAGATCCGACAGGGAATGGCTACACCTTC. Full variable domain (outside the CDR3, taken from reference TRBV18 and TRBJ1-2): NAGVMQNPRHLVRRRGQEARLRCSPMKGHSHVYWYRQLPEEGLKFMVYLQKENIIDESGMPKERFSAEFPKEGPSILRIQQVVRGDSAAYFCASSPDPTGNGYTFGSGTRLTVV.

V is TRBV7-3 and J is TRBJ2-3; 7 positions match TRBD1. Germline trimming cut 1 base from V and 2 bases from J; bases unmatched to any gene: 3. The germline CDR1 and CDR2 sequences are SGHTA and FQGTGA. There are 15 residues in the CDR3. The CDR3 nucleotides are TGTGCCAGCAGCTTAAGGGACAGATACACAGATACGCAGTATTTT. This encodes CASSLRDRYTDTQYF.

In its sample, this clone was seen once. The rearrangement joins TRBV4-3 to TRBJ2-4; D may be TRBD1 (6 bases). V was trimmed by 0 bases and J by 1 base, leaving 16 bases between them. Germline-derived CDR1 and CDR2 are LGHNA and YSLEER. The CDR3 contains 18 residues. CDR3 bases: TGCGCCAGCAGCCAAGATGGAGGTGGCAGGGGTGCCAAAAACATTCAGTACTTC. It translates to CASSQDGGGRGAKNIQYF.

About this clone: An end of the junction does not agree with germline; a read error may underlie this. This chain uses TRBV11-3 with TRBJ2-3; 11 positions agree with TRBD2. The CDR3 length is 17 residues. Germline CDR1 is SGHNT and CDR2 is YENEEA. CDR3 bases: TGTGCCGGCAGCAAAGGGTTAGCGGGAGGGCCGACAGATACGCAGTATTTT. Protein product: CAGSKGLAGGPTDTQYF.